This T cell receptor (beta chain) was retrieved from a study of blood T cell repertoires in COVID-19. Across the whole study: COVID-19 samples from acute and convalescent phases originated in the United States, Italy and Spain. T cells, B-cell-depleted T cells, or PBMCs provided the cDNA or gDNA that served as material.

The germline CDR1 and CDR2 sequences are SSHAT and FNYEAQ (reference sequence). The V gene lost 1 base and the J gene lost 6 bases, with 6 bases spanning the gap. CDR3 size: 13 residues. In the original workflow: Estimation of nucleated cell counts relied on the amplification of reference gene primers. Profiling relied on immunoSEQ multiplex PCR, and the TCRdb table lists in-frame clones only, not all of them. That table furnishes V, J and clone size, whereas the DNA furnished D and trimming. Among about 100,000 clones listed, 70% to 90% were seen once. Sequenced sample: peripheral blood. The clonotype comes from a man aged 35 to 55 with active or convalescent COVID-19. The chain links TRBV7-7 to TRBJ2-2, with D possibly TRBD1 on 6 matching bases. CDR3 region: CASSLGQAGELFF. CDR3 sequence (DNA): TGTGCCAGCAGCTTAGGACAGGCCGGGGAGCTGTTTTTT.